This section outlines one T cell receptor beta chain sequence together with its context. This clone's antigen is unknown. There are no base qualities to consult, and no much larger clone falls within one base. This entry belongs to a study of long-term antiretroviral therapy in people with HIV (dated by TCRdb to between 2021 and 2023). For the study in its entirety: Collection of the earliest samples took place about a decade ahead of the 2015 WHO recommendation for immediate ART, at a time when ART was typically delayed until CD4 counts fell. Whether ART initiation and durable HIV suppression were associated with changes in peripheral blood TRB repertoire composition and diversity was tested in a retrospective serial study. Eleven of the 30 participants with HIV were female. A total of 150 to 200 cryopreserved PBMC samples were contributed to the cohort by 30 adults with confirmed HIV infection, with samples collected serially over a mean of approximately six years (range 1-12). No cross-contamination during QIAcube processing turned up in test extractions that ran a monoclonal T-cell line alongside 30 to 35 polyclonal samples.

The germline V gene provides CDR1 SGHAT and CDR2 FQNNGV. The CDR3 goes from the cysteine to the phenylalanine over 13 residues. Solely the CDR3 DNA is kept, with 39 bases framed from the first base. V was cut back by 5 bases and J by 6 bases, leaving a gap of 14 bases between them. Sequencing of the TRB variable region was done with the immunoSEQ hsTCRB v3.0 assay at survey level resolution. The target sequencing depth for TRB was about 40,000-50,000 T-cell genomes per sample. An Illumina MiSeq with a v3 150-cycle kit was used to sequence the pooled TRB libraries. Under the source paper's analysis protocol: Analysis of repertoires was carried out in R inside a reproducible Nextflow workflow spanning QC, data transformation and analysis. LymphoSeq2, an R package for exploring AIRR-Seq data, was used to implement the custom analyses. A few samples yielding fewer than 5000 total TRB sequences were excluded, leaving 150 to 200 analyzed HIV repertoires. Among the 180 to 200 HIV repertoires that were kept, 59 were collected before ART initiation and under 150 were collected after ART initiation. Repertoires were downsampled to 5000 TRB nucleotide sequences, with summary statistics averaged over 100 downsampling iterations. TRB sequences were retained for analysis only if CDR3 regions of at least seven amino acids were present. A Shannon entropy-derived clonality score and the Gini coefficient were used to measure diversity. In repertoire networks, the top 5000 CDR3 amino acid sequences were linked whenever an edit distance of one separated two sequences. GLIPH2 predicted antigen specificity groups and MHC restriction for TRB CDR3 amino acid sequences. CDR3 amino acid sequences were matched against VDJdb and McPAS-TCR to flag known CMV, EBV, HIV or tissue antigen associations. Pre-ART, post-ART and control groups were compared with Wilcoxon signed-rank tests and Holm-Bonferroni correction. TCRdb re-hosts the immuneACCESS table, in-frame sequences only. Its copies lack some clones; in the studies checked, an unresolved V gene accounts for under half of them, and the cause for the rest is not known. The V and J calls and the clone size are those of that table, but D and trimming were determined from the DNA. Present in this sample are approximately 24,000 clones, around nine tenths of which were seen just once. The ten largest clones take up under 5.5% of the sample.

Inclusion was restricted to participants for whom at least one PBMC sample before ART initiation and at least two post-ART samples were available. Every participant with HIV received treatment in the United States of America. Before DNA extraction, cryopreserved samples of about 1-11 million PBMC were thawed and then washed. At the time of the earliest PBMC sample, participants with HIV were aged between roughly 20 and 60 years. PBMC samples from each participant spanned 1-4 timepoints before ART initiation and 2-8 timepoints after ART initiation, with a median of 7 samples. Serial HIV viral load, CD4+ T-cell count, ART history and demographic data were obtained for every participant. Using a Qiagen kit on a QIAcube, genomic DNA was extracted from unsorted PBMC, with samples processed in batches of 12. On the study overall, not on this receptor specifically: A significant increase in TRB diversity was found to be associated with ART initiation, although TRB diversity was observed to remain significantly below that of transplant donor controls even after long-term ART. Inferences about post-ART repertoire changes were limited because no data were available on ART adherence, viral resistance or therapy changes. Samples dated from about 2004 to 2017, and the ART regimens used may be less effective than current ones. Because pre-ART samples had limited cell numbers, profiling was done on unsorted PBMC rather than on sorted CD4+ and CD8+ T cells. Because PBMC availability was limited, only the TCR beta chain was sequenced, with no alpha chain pairing. Compared with controls, HIV repertoires had narrower CDR3 length ranges, and the network structure pointed to an antigen-experienced repertoire that shifted only slightly toward naive after ART. The repertoire was dominated across all time points by expanded TRB clones identified before ART initiation, although this dominance was seen to fluctuate and to decrease in many PLHIV after ART.

This sequence uses TRBV11-2 and TRBJ2-7; the D segment could be TRBD1, given 6 matching bases. The clonotype was recovered from a man under 40 with HIV. This sample comprised unsorted PBMCs, obtained more than 4.3 years after starting antiretroviral therapy. The DNA reads as follows: TGTGCCAGCAGCCTAGGAGTAGGGGGCGAGCAGTACTTC. This gives the protein CASSLGVGGEQYF.